This T cell receptor (beta chain) originates from a study of shared clonotypes between healthy human individuals. Notes on the study in general: Across subsets, estimated richness was generally greater for naive than for memory populations.

Sequenced by immunoSEQ multiplex PCR; TCRdb stores in-frame clones only, minus some. In the table there are about 2,200,000 clones, around 93% of which are singletons. Naive CD8 isolation took CD45RO-negative cells positively selected for CCR7 and excluded terminally differentiated effector memory CD45RA+ cells. Germline V gene lookup returns CDR1 MNHNY and CDR2 SVGAGI (reference sequence). V shed 1 base and J shed 4 bases, with 6 bases lying between them. The CDR3 is made up of 13 amino acids. In the case of this clone: Its antigen is currently unknown.

Input material: naive CD8+ T cells from PBMCs. The TCR comes from a man younger than 30 in good health. Some clones in this sample may be carry-over from other donors' samples. The V gene is TRBV6-6, the J gene TRBJ2-3, with D possibly TRBD1 on 5 matching bases. The CDR3 DNA reads TGTGCCAGCAGTTACTTAGGGGCAGATACGCAGTATTTT. As protein: CASSYLGADTQYF.